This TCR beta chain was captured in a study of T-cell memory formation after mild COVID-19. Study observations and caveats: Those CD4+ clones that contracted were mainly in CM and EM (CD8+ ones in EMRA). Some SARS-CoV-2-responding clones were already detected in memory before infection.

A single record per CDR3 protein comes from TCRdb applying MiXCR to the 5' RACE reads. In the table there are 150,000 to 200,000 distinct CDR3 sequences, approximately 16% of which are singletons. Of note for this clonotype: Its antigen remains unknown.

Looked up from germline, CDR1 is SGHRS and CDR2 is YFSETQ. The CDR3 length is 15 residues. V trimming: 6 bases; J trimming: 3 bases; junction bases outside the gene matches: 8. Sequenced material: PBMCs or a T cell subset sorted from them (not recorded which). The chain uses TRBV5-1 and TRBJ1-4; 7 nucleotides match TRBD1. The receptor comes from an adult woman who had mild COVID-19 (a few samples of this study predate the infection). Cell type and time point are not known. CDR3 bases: TGCGCCAGCACCAGGGGGTCAGTGGCTAATGAAAAACTGTTTTTT. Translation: CASTRGSVANEKLFF.